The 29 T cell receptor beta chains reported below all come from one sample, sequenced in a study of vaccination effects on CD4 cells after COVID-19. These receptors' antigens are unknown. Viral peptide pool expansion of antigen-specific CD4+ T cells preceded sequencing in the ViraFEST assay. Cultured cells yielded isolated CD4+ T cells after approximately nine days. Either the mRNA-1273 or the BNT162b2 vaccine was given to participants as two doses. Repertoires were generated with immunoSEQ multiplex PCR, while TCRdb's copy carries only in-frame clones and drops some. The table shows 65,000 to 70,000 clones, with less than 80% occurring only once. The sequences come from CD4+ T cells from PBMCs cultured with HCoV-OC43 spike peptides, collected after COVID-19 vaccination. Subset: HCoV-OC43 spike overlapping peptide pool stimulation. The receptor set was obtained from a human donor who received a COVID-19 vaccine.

The CDR3 DNA is TGTGCCAGCAGCTTTTCAAACACCATATATTTT. It yields the protein CASSFSNTIYF. The chain has TRBV21-1 and TRBJ1-3. TRBV21-1 is a listed pseudogene. The CDR3 sequence is 11 residues long.

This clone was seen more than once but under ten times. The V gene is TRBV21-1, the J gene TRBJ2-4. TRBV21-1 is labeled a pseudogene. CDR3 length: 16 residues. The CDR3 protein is CASSTHPGTSKNIQYF. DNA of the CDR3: TGTGCCAGCAGCACTCACCCCGGGACGTCAAAAAACATTCAGTACTTC.

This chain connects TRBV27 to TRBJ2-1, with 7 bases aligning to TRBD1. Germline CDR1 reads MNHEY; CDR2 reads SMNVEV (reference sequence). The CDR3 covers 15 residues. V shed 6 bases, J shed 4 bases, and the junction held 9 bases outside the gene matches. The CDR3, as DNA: TGTGCCAGCAGGGGGGACAGACTTCAATACAATGAGCAGTTCTTC. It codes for CASRGDRLQYNEQFF.

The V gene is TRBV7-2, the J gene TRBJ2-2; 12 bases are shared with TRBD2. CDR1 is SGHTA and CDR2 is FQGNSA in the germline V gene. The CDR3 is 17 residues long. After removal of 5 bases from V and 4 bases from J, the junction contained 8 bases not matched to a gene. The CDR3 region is CASSARTSGAITGELFF. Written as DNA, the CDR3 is TGTGCCAGCAGCGCCCGGACTAGCGGGGCGATCACCGGGGAGCTGTTTTTT.

The CDR3: CASSVQGAPGYEQFF. As DNA, the CDR3 is TGTGCCAGCAGCGTACAGGGGGCGCCGGGCTATGAGCAGTTCTTC. This chain links TRBV9 with TRBJ2-1; 8 bases are a match to TRBD1. CDR3 length: 15 residues. V lost 1 base and J lost 8; bases outside the gene matches: 8. Germline V gene sequence: CDR1 SGDLS, CDR2 YYNGEE. The full variable domain, with the rest looked up from reference TRBV9 and TRBJ2-1, is DSGVTQTPKHLITATGQRVTLRCSPRSGDLSVYWYQQSLDQGLQFLIQYYNGEERAKGNILERFSAQQFPDLHSELNLSSLELGDSALYFCASSVQGAPGYEQFFGPGTRLTVL.

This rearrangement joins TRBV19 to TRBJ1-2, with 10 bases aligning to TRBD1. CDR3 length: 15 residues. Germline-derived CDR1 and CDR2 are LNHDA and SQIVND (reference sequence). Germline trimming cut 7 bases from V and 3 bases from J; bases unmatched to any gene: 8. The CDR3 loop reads CASTPDRGTDYGYTF. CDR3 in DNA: TGTGCCAGTACCCCGGACAGGGGGACGGACTATGGCTACACCTTC.

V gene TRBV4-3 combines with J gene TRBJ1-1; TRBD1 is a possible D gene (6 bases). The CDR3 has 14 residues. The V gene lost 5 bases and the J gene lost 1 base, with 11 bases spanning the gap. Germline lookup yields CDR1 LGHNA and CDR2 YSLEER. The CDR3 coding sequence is TGCGCCAGCAGCTCGGGACACCGGAACACTGAAGCTTTCTTT. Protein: CASSSGHRNTEAFF.

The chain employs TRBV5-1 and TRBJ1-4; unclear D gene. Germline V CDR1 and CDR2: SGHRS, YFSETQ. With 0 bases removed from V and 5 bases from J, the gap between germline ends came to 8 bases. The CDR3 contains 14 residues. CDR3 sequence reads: CASSLAIGNEKLFF. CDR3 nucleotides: TGCGCCAGCAGCTTGGCCATCGGGAATGAAAAACTGTTTTTT.

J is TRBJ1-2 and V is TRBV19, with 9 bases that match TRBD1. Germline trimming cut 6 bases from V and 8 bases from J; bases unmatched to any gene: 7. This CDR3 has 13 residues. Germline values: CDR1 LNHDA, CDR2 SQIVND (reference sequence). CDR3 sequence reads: CASSPGQGGGYTF. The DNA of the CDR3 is TGTGCCAGTAGCCCGGGACAGGGTGGGGGCTACACCTTC.

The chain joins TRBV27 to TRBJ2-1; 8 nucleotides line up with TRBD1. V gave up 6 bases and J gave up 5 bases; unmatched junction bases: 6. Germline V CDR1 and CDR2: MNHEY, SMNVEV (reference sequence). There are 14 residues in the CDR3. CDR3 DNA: TGTGCCAGCAGGACGGACAGGGTGGACAATGAGCAGTTCTTC. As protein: CASRTDRVDNEQFF.

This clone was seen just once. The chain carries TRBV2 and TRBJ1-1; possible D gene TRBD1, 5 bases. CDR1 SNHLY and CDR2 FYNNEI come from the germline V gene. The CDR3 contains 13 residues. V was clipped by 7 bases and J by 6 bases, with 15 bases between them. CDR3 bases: TGTGCCAGCAAGGCACAGGTTGTTGCTGAAGCTTTCTTT. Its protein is CASKAQVVAEAFF.

This chain's CDR3 is CASSGEAGGPPGELFF. DNA of the CDR3: TGTGCCAGCAGCGGCGAAGCGGGGGGGCCGCCCGGGGAGCTGTTTTTT. This chain joins TRBV2 and TRBJ2-2; TRBD2 matches at 10 bases. Looked up from germline, CDR1 is SNHLY and CDR2 is FYNNEI. The CDR3 totals 16 residues. V lost 6 bases, J lost 6 bases, and 10 bases stayed unmatched.

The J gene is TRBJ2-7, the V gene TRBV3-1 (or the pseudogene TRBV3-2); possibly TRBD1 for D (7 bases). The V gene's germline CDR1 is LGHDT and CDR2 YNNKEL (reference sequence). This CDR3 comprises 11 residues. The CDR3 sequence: CASSQDQGGGV. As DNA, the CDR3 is TGTGCCAGCAGCCAAGATCAGGGGGGAGGCGTC.

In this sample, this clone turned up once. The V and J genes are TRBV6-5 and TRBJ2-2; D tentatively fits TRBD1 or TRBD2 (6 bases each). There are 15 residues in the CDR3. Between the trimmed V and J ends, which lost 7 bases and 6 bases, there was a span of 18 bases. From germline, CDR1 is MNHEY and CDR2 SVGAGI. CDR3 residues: CASTLYPGAAGELFF. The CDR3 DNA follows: TGTGCCAGCACCCTTTACCCGGGGGCCGCCGGGGAGCTGTTTTTT.

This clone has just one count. CDR3: CASGFDSGNEQFF. The CDR3 coding sequence is TGCGCCAGCGGATTCGACAGTGGTAACGAGCAGTTCTTC. The J gene is TRBJ2-1, the V gene TRBV5-1, with a weak D call TRBD1 (5 bases). The CDR3 is 13 residues long. Per the germline V gene, CDR1 is SGHRS and CDR2 is YFSETQ. V lost 7 bases, J lost 10 bases, and 18 bases lay in between.

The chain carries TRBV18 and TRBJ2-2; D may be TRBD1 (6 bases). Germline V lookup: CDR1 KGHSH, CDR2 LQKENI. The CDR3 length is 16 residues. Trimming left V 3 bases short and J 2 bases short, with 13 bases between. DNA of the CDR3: TGTGCCAGCTCACCGTGGGGGCCCTCTAACACCGGGGAGCTGTTTTTT. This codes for CASSPWGPSNTGELFF.

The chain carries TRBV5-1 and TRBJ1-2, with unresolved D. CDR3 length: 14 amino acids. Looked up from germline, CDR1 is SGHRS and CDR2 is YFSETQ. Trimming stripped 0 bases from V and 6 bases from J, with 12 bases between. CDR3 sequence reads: CASSLGGPQDGYTF. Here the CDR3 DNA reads TGCGCCAGCAGCTTGGGAGGCCCCCAAGATGGCTACACCTTC.

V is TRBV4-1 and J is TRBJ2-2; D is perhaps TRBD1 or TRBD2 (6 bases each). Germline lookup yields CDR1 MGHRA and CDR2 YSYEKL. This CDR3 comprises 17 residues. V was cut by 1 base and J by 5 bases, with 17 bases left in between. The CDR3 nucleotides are TGCGCCAGCAGCCAAGCCACATCGGGGGCCCTAACCGGGGAGCTGTTTTTT. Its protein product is CASSQATSGALTGELFF.

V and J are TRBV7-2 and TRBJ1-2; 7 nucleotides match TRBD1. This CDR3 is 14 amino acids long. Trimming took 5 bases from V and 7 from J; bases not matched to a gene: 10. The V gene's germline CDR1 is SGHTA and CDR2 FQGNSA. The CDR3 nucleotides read TGTGCCAGCAGCCCCGAGACAGGGTCAGGTGGCTACACCTTC. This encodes CASSPETGSGGYTF.

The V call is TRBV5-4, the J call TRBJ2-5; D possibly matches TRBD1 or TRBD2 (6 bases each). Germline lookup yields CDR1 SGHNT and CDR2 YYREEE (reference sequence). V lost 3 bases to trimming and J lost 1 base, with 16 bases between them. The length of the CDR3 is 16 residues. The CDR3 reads CASSSQTGALQETQYF. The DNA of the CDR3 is TGTGCCAGCAGCTCTCAAACGGGGGCCCTCCAAGAGACCCAGTACTTC.

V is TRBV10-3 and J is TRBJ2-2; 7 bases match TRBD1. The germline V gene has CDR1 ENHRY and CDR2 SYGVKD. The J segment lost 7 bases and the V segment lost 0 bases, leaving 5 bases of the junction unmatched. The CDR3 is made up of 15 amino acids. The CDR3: CAISESVTGLGELFF. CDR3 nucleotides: TGTGCCATCAGTGAGTCGGTGACAGGGCTCGGGGAGCTGTTTTTT.

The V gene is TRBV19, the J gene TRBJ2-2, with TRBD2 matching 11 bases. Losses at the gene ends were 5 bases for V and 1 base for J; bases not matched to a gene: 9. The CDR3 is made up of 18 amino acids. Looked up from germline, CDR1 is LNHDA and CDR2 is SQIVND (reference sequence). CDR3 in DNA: TGTGCCAGTAGTTTAAAGGCCCTAGCGGGGGGGAACACCGGGGAGCTGTTTTTT. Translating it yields CASSLKALAGGNTGELFF.

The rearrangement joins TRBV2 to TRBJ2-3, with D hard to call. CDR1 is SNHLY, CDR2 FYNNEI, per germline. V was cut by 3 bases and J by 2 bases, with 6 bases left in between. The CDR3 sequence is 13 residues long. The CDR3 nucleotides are TGTGCCAGCAGTGACGAGGTCACAGATACGCAGTATTTT. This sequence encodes CASSDEVTDTQYF. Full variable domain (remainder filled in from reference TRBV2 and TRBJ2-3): EPEVTQTPSHQVTQMGQEVILRCVPISNHLYFYWYRQILGQKVEFLVSFYNNEISEKSEIFDDQFSVERPDGSNFTLKIRSTKLEDSAMYFCASSDEVTDTQYFGPGTRLTVL.

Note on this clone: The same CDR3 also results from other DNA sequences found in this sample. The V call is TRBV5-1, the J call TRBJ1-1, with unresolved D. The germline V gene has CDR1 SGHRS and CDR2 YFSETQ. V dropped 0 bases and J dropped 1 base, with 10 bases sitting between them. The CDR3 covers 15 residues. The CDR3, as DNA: TGCGCCAGCAGCTTGGCAGGAACGGCGAACACTGAAGCTTTCTTT. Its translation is CASSLAGTANTEAFF.

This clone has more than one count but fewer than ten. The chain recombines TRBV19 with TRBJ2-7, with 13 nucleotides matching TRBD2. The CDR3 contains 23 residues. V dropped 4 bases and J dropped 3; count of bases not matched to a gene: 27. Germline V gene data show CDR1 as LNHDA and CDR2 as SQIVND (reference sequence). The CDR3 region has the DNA TGTGCCAGTAGTACCCGAAGCGGGACTAGCGGGGAGTCCACCAACGGGCGGTGCTACGAGCAGTACGTC. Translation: CASSTRSGTSGESTNGRCYEQYV.

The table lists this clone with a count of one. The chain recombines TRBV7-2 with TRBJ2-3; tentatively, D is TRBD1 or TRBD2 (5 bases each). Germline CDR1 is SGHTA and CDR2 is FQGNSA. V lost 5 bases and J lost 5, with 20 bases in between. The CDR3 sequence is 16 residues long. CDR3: CASSPAGTGMGDTQYF. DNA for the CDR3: TGTGCCAGCAGCCCCGCTGGGACGGGTATGGGAGATACGCAGTATTTT.

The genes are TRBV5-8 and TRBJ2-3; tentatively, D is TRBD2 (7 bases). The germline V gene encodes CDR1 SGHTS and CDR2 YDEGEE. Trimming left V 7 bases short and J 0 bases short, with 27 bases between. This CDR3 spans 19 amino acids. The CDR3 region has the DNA TGTGCCAGCCCTGTTATATACGGCGGGGGCGATCCTAGCACAGATACGCAGTATTTT. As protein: CASPVIYGGGDPSTDTQYF.

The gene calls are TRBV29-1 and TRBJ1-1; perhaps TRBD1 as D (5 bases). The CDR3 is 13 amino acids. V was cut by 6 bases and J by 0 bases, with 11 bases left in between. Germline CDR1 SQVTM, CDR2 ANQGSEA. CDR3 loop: CSVKGRMNTEAFF. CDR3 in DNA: TGCAGCGTCAAGGGGAGAATGAACACTGAAGCTTTCTTT.

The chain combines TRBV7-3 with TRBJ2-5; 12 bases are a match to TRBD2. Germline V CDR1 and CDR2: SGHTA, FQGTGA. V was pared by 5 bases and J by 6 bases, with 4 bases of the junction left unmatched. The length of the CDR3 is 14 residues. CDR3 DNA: TGTGCCAGCAGCCCGACTAGCGGGGGAAAGACCCAGTACTTC. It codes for CASSPTSGGKTQYF.